This T cell receptor beta chain was sequenced during a study of shared clonotypes between healthy human individuals (dated by TCRdb to between 2020 and 2021). In the study overall: Two women and a few men aged 18 to 49 years were included in the cohort. For each donor, CD4 naive and CD4 memory were each run on three plates, CD8 naive on two plates, and CD8 memory on one plate. Blood TCR repertoires of five healthy adults were deeply sequenced to estimate repertoire size and the extent of clonotype sharing between individuals. To increase sequencing depth and limit assay-specific biases, TCR repertoire library preparation and sequencing were carried out by different laboratories using diverse techniques. Per donor, leukapheresis produced somewhere between about 0.9 and 9.5 billion PBMCs.

Trimming costs V 5 bases and J 12 bases, and their ends lie 11 bases apart. The CDR1 and CDR2 encoded by the germline V gene (reference sequence) are MNHEY and SMNVEV. The CDR3 spans 12 residues, from the cysteine through the phenylalanine. This entry keeps only the CDR3 DNA: 36 bases, framed from base 1. To note about this clone: Its binding antigen is unknown. No per-base quality is available; no much larger clone lies one base away.

For the CD8 naive samples, CD45RO-negative cells were positively selected for CCR7, yielding a CD45RA+CCR7+ population from which TemRA cells were excluded. The donors were healthy, HIV-negative adults who had no recently reported acute infections or vaccinations. Every donor was a Caucasian adult residing in Nashville, Tennessee, USA. Blood was obtained by leukapheresis, after which PBMCs were separated by Ficoll-Histopaque density gradient centrifugation and cryopreserved in liquid nitrogen vapor phase. Analytical flow cytometry was used to check the purity and quantity of each magnetically sorted T cell population. Genomic DNA was isolated from every sorted fraction and measured by UV absorbance on a Nanodrop 2000c. Using the deep immunoSEQ assay, multiplex PCR amplified TCR CDR3 regions from genomic DNA. Extracted genomic DNA from each cell subset was spread evenly across all wells of several immunoSEQ 96-well plates, with each plate serving as a replicate. For sorted subsets, each replicate PCR was loaded with around 200 ng genomic DNA, equivalent to 32,000 or so T cell genomes. The purified libraries were quantified using a Qubit 3.0 fluorometer, sized with a Bioanalyzer 2100, and then quantified again using the KAPA Library Quantification kit. Each immunoSEQ 96-well plate was sequenced on its own single-read 150-cycle Illumina NextSeq 550 flow cell. Per the source publication's procedure: Because only junctional sequences without quality scores were contained in the immunoSEQ output, filtering matching that applied to full-length reads could not be performed. Sequences were annotated with PyIR, a Python wrapper for IgBLAST v1.9, using IMGT germline references to assign V/J genes and CDR3. Reads were removed for weak V/J assignments (E-value above 1e-6), missing CDR3, stop codons, out-of-frame junctions, or ambiguous translated residues. V3J clonotypes were defined as sequences sharing the same inferred V gene, J gene, and CDR3 amino acid sequence. To compute the percentage overlap between repertoires, the number of shared unique clonotypes was divided by the size of the smaller repertoire. RTK rarefaction, the Chao1 estimator, and Recon v2.1 estimates of unobserved clonotypes were used to assess repertoire richness. For all TCRbeta clonotypes obtained by the gDNA method from several donors, generation probabilities were computed with OLGA. TCRdb carries this immuneACCESS record with in-frame sequences only. Its versions omit some clonotypes, under half of them owing to an unresolved V gene in the studies checked, with the rest unexplained. V, J and clone size reflect that table, while D and trimming were determined from the DNA. This sample holds some 2,000,000 clones; 85% to 95% were observed only once. 0.85% to 1.3% of the sample lies in the top ten.

Study-wide findings and limitations: The genetic and exposure-history diversity represented was limited by the small number of donors. Estimated clonotype richness was generally larger for naive than for memory subsets. Sampling was restricted to blood, and TCR repertoires in tissue are likely to differ from TCR repertoires in blood. Clonotypes shared by all four sorted-subset donors showed higher generation probabilities than non-shared clonotypes. Pairwise subsampling indicated that sequencing depth was expected to affect the degree of clonotype sharing among donors. Incomplete sequencing was indicated by rarefaction of sorted-subset datasets, despite the large sequencing depth. Across a handful of donors, around 5% of naive CD4, roughly 3.5% of naive CD8, about 2.3% of memory CD4, and about 0.4% of memory CD8 clonotypes were shared.

The sequence is built from TRBV27 and TRBJ1-6, with no D gene named confidently. The receptor comes from a man between 18 and 35 years old in good health. Input material: naive CD8+ T cells sorted from blood. Sample cell subset or site, as interpreted from the label and publication: CD45RA+CCR7+. The DNA sequence follows: TGTGCCAGCAGTCCCTCCCGCGAACCCCTCCACTTT. Its translation reads: CASSPSREPLHF.